Presented here are 28 T cell receptor beta chains from one specimen sequenced in a study of blood T cell repertoires in COVID-19. This table comes from immunoSEQ multiplex PCR, and its TCRdb copy is limited to in-frame clones, with some not included. Counted here are about 300,000 clones, 88% occurring once; the ten biggest clones make up just under 9.5%. The sequenced sample consisted of peripheral blood. These receptor sequences come from a man aged 18 to 29 with active or convalescent COVID-19.

J is TRBJ1-2 and V is TRBV7-9; 7 nucleotides align to TRBD1. Trimming removed 5 bases from V and 8 bases from J; junction bases left unmatched: 14. CDR3 size: 15 residues. CDR1 and CDR2 (germline): SEHNR, FQNEAQ (reference sequence). The CDR3 protein is CASSPTGDVSIGYTF. CDR3 coding DNA: TGTGCCAGCAGCCCAACAGGGGACGTAAGCATCGGCTACACCTTC. The full variable domain, in which reference TRBV7-9 and TRBJ1-2 provide the parts outside the CDR3, is DTGVSQNPRHKITKRGQNVTFRCDPISEHNRLYWYRQTLGQGPEFLTYFQNEAQLEKSRLLSDRFSAERPKGSFSTLEIQRTEQGDSAMYLCASSPTGDVSIGYTFGSGTRLTVV.

The rearrangement links TRBV25-1 to TRBJ1-2, with TRBD1 matching 12 bases. In germline, CDR1 is MGHDK, CDR2 SYGVNS. After removal of 3 bases from V and 10 bases from J, the junction contained 3 bases not matched to a gene. This CDR3 is built from 13 residues. Here the CDR3 DNA reads TGTGCCAGCAGTGAGCGGGGACAGGGGGCCTACACCTTC. This sequence encodes CASSERGQGAYTF.

The J gene is TRBJ2-2, the V gene TRBV5-1; 11 bases agree with TRBD2. V was clipped by 3 bases and J by 4 bases; unmatched bases: 11. CDR1 is SGHRS, CDR2 YFSETQ, per germline. The CDR3 is 18 residues long. The CDR3 loop reads CASSSLLTSGEVTGELFF. CDR3 coding DNA: TGCGCCAGCAGCTCCTTACTGACTAGCGGGGAGGTCACCGGGGAGCTGTTTTTT.

V usage is TRBV11-2 and J usage is TRBJ1-1, with 8 bases identical to TRBD1. The CDR3 is made up of 15 amino acids. Unmatched junction bases numbered 9, after V lost 5 bases and J lost 4 bases. Germline CDR1 is SGHAT and CDR2 is FQNNGV. The CDR3 coding sequence is TGTGCCAGCAGCCCAGGGGGCCGAGGAGCCACTGAAGCTTTCTTT. It codes for CASSPGGRGATEAFF.

The chain recombines TRBV14 with TRBJ1-2, with TRBD1 identical over 10 bases. With V trimmed by 5 bases and J by 8 bases, 8 bases remained unmatched. Germline V lookup: CDR1 SGHDN, CDR2 FVKESK. The CDR3 sequence is 14 residues long. For the CDR3, the DNA is TGTGCCAGCAGCTACACCGGGACAGGGGACGGCTACACCTTC. It encodes CASSYTGTGDGYTF.

This sequence joins TRBV7-3 and TRBJ2-5, with a tentative D call TRBD1 (6 bases). This CDR3 has 16 residues. Trimming took 5 bases from V and 2 from J, leaving 18 bases between them. Germline V gene lookup returns CDR1 SGHTA and CDR2 FQGTGA. The CDR3 DNA reads TGTGCCAGCAGCCCAAACGGCAGGGGTTCACAAGAGACCCAGTACTTC. Protein sequence: CASSPNGRGSQETQYF.

The V and J genes are TRBV25-1 and TRBJ1-6, with a possible D match to TRBD1 (5 bases). The CDR3 contains 15 residues. CDR1 and CDR2 from the germline V gene are MGHDK and SYGVNS. Trimming left V 7 bases short and J 10 bases short, with 20 bases between. The CDR3 DNA reads as TGTGCCAGCATTGGGGGGGAGGGGCTTGTGTCACCCCTCCACTTT. This translates into CASIGGEGLVSPLHF.

This chain joins TRBV6-5 and TRBJ2-5; 8 bases are shared with TRBD2. CDR1 is MNHEY, CDR2 SVGAGI, per germline. V lost 6 bases to trimming and J lost 2 bases; unmatched junction nucleotides: 8. The CDR3 has 15 amino acids. CDR3 sequence (DNA): TGTGCCAGCAGCCCCTCGGGAGGGTCTCAAGAGACCCAGTACTTC. Protein: CASSPSGGSQETQYF.

CDR3 residues: CASSEDRGGKLFF. In DNA form, the CDR3 reads TGTGCCAGCAGTGAGGACAGGGGAGGGAAACTGTTTTTT. The genes are TRBV6-1 and TRBJ1-4; TRBD1 matches 9 bases. This CDR3 is 13 amino acids long. Looked up from germline, CDR1 is MNHNS and CDR2 is SASEGT. The V and J ends lost 3 bases and 11 bases, in that order; junction bases with no gene match: 4.

The V call is TRBV11-2, the J call TRBJ2-2; 8 bases line up with TRBD1. CDR1 and CDR2 (germline): SGHAT, FQNNGV. The junction had 4 bases not matched to a gene; V was cut back by 1 base and J by 6 bases. The CDR3 covers 15 residues. For the CDR3, the DNA is TGTGCCAGCAGCTTAGCTGAGACAGGGGCCGGGGAGCTGTTTTTT. It yields the protein CASSLAETGAGELFF.

This sequence joins TRBV6-5 and TRBJ2-7, with 7 positions matching TRBD1. This CDR3 comprises 14 residues. Germline CDR1 MNHEY, CDR2 SVGAGI. J lost 2 bases, V lost 7 bases, and 8 bases had no gene match. The CDR3 region is CASNKVRGTYEQYF. DNA of the CDR3: TGTGCCAGCAATAAGGTCAGGGGGACCTACGAGCAGTACTTC.

J is TRBJ2-3 and V is TRBV29-1; TRBD1 might be the D (6 bases). V gave up 5 bases and J gave up 1 base, with 16 bases separating them. The V gene's germline CDR1 is SQVTM and CDR2 ANQGSEA. This CDR3 region has 15 residues. Here the CDR3 DNA reads TGCAGCGTTAGCCCGGACAGATCTGGCACAGATACGCAGTATTTT. Amino acid sequence: CSVSPDRSGTDTQYF.

The chain is built from TRBV19 and TRBJ1-5, with TRBD1 matching 7 bases. Losses at the gene ends were 6 bases for V and 5 bases for J; bases not matched to a gene: 1. CDR3 length equals 12 residues. Per the germline V gene, CDR1 is LNHDA and CDR2 is SQIVND (reference sequence). As DNA, the CDR3 is TGTGCCAGTAGGCAGGGGGATCAGCCCCAGCATTTT. Translation gives CASRQGDQPQHF.

The chain recombines TRBV27 with TRBJ2-7; D perhaps matches TRBD2 (5 bases). The V and J ends lost 2 bases and 0 bases respectively, with 14 bases between them. Germline CDR1 MNHEY, CDR2 SMNVEV (reference sequence). This CDR3 comprises 16 residues. CDR3 nucleotides: TGTGCCAGCAGTTTAGGGTCGGGGTCATTCTCCTACGAGCAGTACTTC. Its protein product is CASSLGSGSFSYEQYF.

The rearrangement joins TRBV7-9 to TRBJ2-1; 10 bases align to TRBD2. V was pared by 6 bases and J by 7 bases, with 15 bases of the junction left unmatched. This CDR3 comprises 17 residues. CDR1 and CDR2 (germline): SEHNR, FQNEAQ (reference sequence). For the CDR3, the DNA is TGTGCCAGCAGGGCGACTAGCGGGTTTCTTGGATGGAATGAGCAGTTCTTC. As protein: CASRATSGFLGWNEQFF.

Points on this clone: Other DNA sequences from this sample encode an identical CDR3 as well. The V call is TRBV9, the J call TRBJ2-7; unclear D gene. The V end was cut by 2 bases, the J end by 1 base, with 10 bases between. Germline V gives CDR1 SGDLS, CDR2 YYNGEE. This CDR3 has 14 amino acids. CDR3 coding DNA: TGTGCCAGCAGCGTCGGGTTGTCGTCCTACGAGCAGTACTTC. This codes for CASSVGLSSYEQYF.

The chain employs TRBV19 and TRBJ1-2, with D perhaps matching TRBD1 (5 bases). The CDR3 runs 13 residues. Germline V gene data show CDR1 as LNHDA and CDR2 as SQIVND (reference sequence). The germline V and J ends were trimmed by 10 bases and 4 bases, with 16 bases remaining between them. The CDR3 DNA sequence: TGTGCCACCGACCAAGGGGTCGGCTATGGCTACACCTTC. This codes for CATDQGVGYGYTF.

The chain carries TRBV7-6 and TRBJ2-5, with 9 bases aligning to TRBD1. In germline, CDR1 is SGHVS, CDR2 FNYEAQ. CDR3 length: 18 amino acids. With V trimmed by 0 bases and J by 2 bases, 10 bases remained unmatched. CDR3 nucleotide sequence: TGTGCCAGCAGCTTAGCCGGGGGACAGGGAGGAGGGCAAGAGACCCAGTACTTC. Its protein product is CASSLAGGQGGGQETQYF.

The chain combines TRBV7-2 with TRBJ2-3; 9 bases are shared with TRBD2. Germline V gene sequence: CDR1 SGHTA, CDR2 FQGNSA. V dropped 3 bases and J dropped 5; count of bases not matched to a gene: 9. The length of the CDR3 is 16 residues. DNA of the CDR3: TGTGCCAGCAGCTTTCTAGCGGGGCTAAGAGAAGATACGCAGTATTTT. Translated: CASSFLAGLREDTQYF. The whole variable domain, filled in from reference TRBV7-2 and TRBJ2-3, reads GAGVSQSPSNKVTEKGKDVELRCDPISGHTALYWYRQSLGQGLEFLIYFQGNSAPDKSGLPSDRFSAERTGGSVSTLTIQRTQQEDSAVYLCASSFLAGLREDTQYFGPGTRLTVL.

The J gene is TRBJ2-1, the V gene TRBV15; D is possibly TRBD1 (6 bases). Germline CDR1 is LNHNV and CDR2 is YYDKDF (reference sequence). The CDR3 has 12 amino acids. Trimming cost V 4 bases and J 9 bases, with 10 bases left between them. The CDR3: CATSTQGAEQFF. The CDR3 region has the DNA TGTGCCACCAGCACACAGGGCGCTGAGCAGTTCTTC.

The chain carries TRBV6-5 and TRBJ2-7; 8 bases match TRBD1. The CDR3 length is 15 residues. CDR1 and CDR2 from the germline V gene are MNHEY and SVGAGI. V was clipped by 0 bases and J by 5 bases; unmatched bases: 6. CDR3 DNA sequence: TGTGCCAGCAGTTACTCACGCAGGGGGCTCGACGAGCAGTACTTC. This translates into CASSYSRRGLDEQYF.

The chain employs TRBV7-4 and TRBJ2-7; weak D call: TRBD1 (7 bases). V lost 2 bases, J lost 3 bases, and 11 bases lay in between. Per germline, CDR1 SGHVT and CDR2 SQSDAQ. The CDR3 is made up of 14 amino acids. Written as DNA, the CDR3 is TGTGCCAGCAGCTTATGCGGGACAGACTACGAGCAGTACTTC. Translated: CASSLCGTDYEQYF.

This chain links TRBV1 with TRBJ1-2; no check of the table's D call, TRBD1, against the DNA was made. TRBV1 is a documented pseudogene. The CDR3 has 14 residues. CDR3 loop: CTSSRTSAVYGYTF. The CDR3 DNA follows: TGCACCAGCAGCCGGACATCCGCGGTCTATGGCTACACCTTC.

This chain uses TRBV11-3 with TRBJ2-1; tentative D call: TRBD1 (5 bases). Trimming stripped 1 base from V and 3 bases from J, with 13 bases between. The CDR3 contains 16 residues. Germline V gene sequence: CDR1 SGHNT, CDR2 YENEEA. This CDR3 is CASSLGSARGYNEQFF. The CDR3 nucleotides read TGTGCCAGCAGCTTAGGATCCGCAAGGGGCTACAATGAGCAGTTCTTC.

This sequence joins TRBV19 and TRBJ2-7, with a tentative D call TRBD1 (6 bases). This CDR3 spans 14 amino acids. Trimming took 6 bases from V and 4 from J, leaving 16 bases between them. Germline CDR1 reads LNHDA; CDR2 reads SQIVND (reference sequence). The CDR3 DNA is TGTGCCAGTAGCCATGGACAGCGAATTTACGAGCAGTACTTC. The encoded protein is CASSHGQRIYEQYF.

The V call is TRBV27, the J call TRBJ1-5; 9 bases agree with TRBD1. V lost 6 bases and J lost 2; bases outside the gene matches: 5. Germline assignment: CDR1 MNHEY and CDR2 SMNVEV (reference sequence). The CDR3 sequence is 15 residues long. The CDR3 bases are TGTGCCAGCAGCACAGGGGGCGCTGGCAATCAGCCCCAGCATTTT. Translating it yields CASSTGGAGNQPQHF.

The rearrangement uses TRBV7-9 and TRBJ2-5; 14 nucleotides line up with TRBD2. Germline lookup yields CDR1 SEHNR and CDR2 FQNEAQ (reference sequence). The CDR3 loop spans 17 amino acids. With V trimmed by 1 base and J by 9 bases, 10 bases remained unmatched. CDR3 sequence (DNA): TGTGCCAGCAGCTTAGTGACCGGACTAGCGGGGGGCCATTCCCAGTACTTC. Encoded protein: CASSLVTGLAGGHSQYF.

This clone was seen a handful of times. The chain links TRBV7-8 to TRBJ2-1; D might be TRBD2 (5 bases). CDR1 and CDR2 (germline): SGHVS, FQNEAQ. The CDR3 runs to 14 residues. Trimming left V 7 bases short and J 4 bases short, with 14 bases between. In DNA, the CDR3 is TGTGCCAGCAACGAAATCACTAGTTACAATGAGCAGTTCTTC. Encoded protein: CASNEITSYNEQFF.